Listed here is a single T cell receptor beta chain. Antigen specificity is unknown. The data originate from a study of a mutant IDH1 vaccine in newly diagnosed glioma. Across the whole study: Vaccines began 4-6 weeks after radiotherapy alone, or with temozolomide cycles. Beforehand, treatment had been radiotherapy, temozolomide, or both; the majority received both. Regarding the study as a whole: The authors found pseudoprogression apparently unrelated to changes in top peripheral T cell clonotypes.

Time point meaning: week 35, safety follow-up. The study gave 300 ug of mutant IDH1 20-mer peptide per vaccine dose, with topical imiquimod. The astrocytomas were IDH1-mutant, ATRX-negative, and WHO grade 3 or 4. Assay used: immunoSEQ multiplex PCR; TCRdb lists only in-frame clones, some missing. The sample consists of approximately 61,000 clones, 81% of them appearing once. The TCR comes from a man aged 35 to 55 with glioma. The sequencing used PBMCs, collected from a glioma patient whose treatment included an IDH1 peptide vaccine.

The DNA for the CDR3 is TGTGCCAGCAGCGTAGGCAGCGGGGGGACATACGAGCAGTACTTC. It yields the protein CASSVGSGGTYEQYF. V gene TRBV9 combines with J gene TRBJ2-7; TRBD2 matches 9 bases. The germline CDR1 and CDR2 sequences are SGDLS and YYNGEE. The CDR3 covers 15 residues. After removal of 0 bases from V and 4 bases from J, the junction contained 5 bases not matched to a gene.